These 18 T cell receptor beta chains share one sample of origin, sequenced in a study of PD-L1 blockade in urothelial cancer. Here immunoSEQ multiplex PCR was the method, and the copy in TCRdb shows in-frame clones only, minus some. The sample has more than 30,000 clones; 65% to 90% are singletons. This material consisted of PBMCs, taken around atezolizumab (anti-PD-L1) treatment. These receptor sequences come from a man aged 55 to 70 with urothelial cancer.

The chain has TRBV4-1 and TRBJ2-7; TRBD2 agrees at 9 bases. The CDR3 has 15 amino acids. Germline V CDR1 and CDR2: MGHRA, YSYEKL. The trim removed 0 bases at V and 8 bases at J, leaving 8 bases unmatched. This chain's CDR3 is CASSQEASGMFKQYF. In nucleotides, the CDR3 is TGCGCCAGCAGCCAAGAGGCTAGCGGGATGTTCAAGCAGTACTTC.

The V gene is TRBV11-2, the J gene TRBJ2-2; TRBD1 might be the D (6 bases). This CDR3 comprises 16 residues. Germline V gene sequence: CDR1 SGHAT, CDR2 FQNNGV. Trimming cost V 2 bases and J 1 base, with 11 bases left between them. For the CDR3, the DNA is TGTGCCAGCAGCTTACAGGGGACGAGGAACACCGGGGAGCTGTTTTTT. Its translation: CASSLQGTRNTGELFF.

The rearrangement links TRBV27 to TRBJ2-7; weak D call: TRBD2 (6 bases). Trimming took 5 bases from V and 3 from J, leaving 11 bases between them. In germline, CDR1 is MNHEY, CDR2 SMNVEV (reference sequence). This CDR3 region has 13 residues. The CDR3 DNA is TGTGCCAGCAGTCGCGGGATTTTCTACGAGCAGTACTTC. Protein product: CASSRGIFYEQYF.

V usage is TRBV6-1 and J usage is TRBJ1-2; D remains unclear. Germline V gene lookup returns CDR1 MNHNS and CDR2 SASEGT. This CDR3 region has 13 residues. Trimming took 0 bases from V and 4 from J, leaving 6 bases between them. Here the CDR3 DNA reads TGTGCCAGCAGTGAAGCTGGCGGCTATGGCTACACCTTC. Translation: CASSEAGGYGYTF.

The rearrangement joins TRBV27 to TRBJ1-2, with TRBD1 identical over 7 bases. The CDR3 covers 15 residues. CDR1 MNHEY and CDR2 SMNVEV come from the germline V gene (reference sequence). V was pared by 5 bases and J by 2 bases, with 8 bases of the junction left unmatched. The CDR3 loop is CASSRQGGENYGYTF. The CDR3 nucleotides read TGTGCCAGCAGTCGACAGGGAGGCGAGAACTATGGCTACACCTTC.

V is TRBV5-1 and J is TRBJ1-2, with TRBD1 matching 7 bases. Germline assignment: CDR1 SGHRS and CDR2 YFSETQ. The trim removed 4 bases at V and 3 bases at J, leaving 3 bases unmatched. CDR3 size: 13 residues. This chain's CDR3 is CASSTGTDYGYTF. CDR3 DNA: TGCGCCAGCAGCACGGGGACAGACTATGGCTACACCTTC.

CDR3 protein: CASSYMGNYGYTF. The CDR3 bases are TGTGCCAGCAGCTACATGGGCAACTATGGCTACACCTTC. This chain connects TRBV7-9 to TRBJ1-2, with D uncertain. There are 13 residues in the CDR3. Germline loops: CDR1 SEHNR, CDR2 FQNEAQ (reference sequence). Deletions cut 4 bases from V and 2 bases from J, with 8 bases between.

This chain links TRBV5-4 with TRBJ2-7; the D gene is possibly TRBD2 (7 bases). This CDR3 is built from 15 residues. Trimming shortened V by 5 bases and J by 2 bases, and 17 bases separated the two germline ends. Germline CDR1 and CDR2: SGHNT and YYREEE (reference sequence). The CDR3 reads CASRNWWEGAYEQYF. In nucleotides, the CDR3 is TGTGCCAGCAGGAATTGGTGGGAGGGGGCCTACGAGCAGTACTTC.

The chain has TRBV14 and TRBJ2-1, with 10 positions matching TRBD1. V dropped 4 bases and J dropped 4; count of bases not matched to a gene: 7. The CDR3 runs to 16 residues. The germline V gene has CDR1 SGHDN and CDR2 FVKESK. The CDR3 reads CASSRKGQGVYNEQFF. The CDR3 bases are TGTGCCAGCAGCCGTAAAGGACAGGGGGTATACAATGAGCAGTTCTTC.

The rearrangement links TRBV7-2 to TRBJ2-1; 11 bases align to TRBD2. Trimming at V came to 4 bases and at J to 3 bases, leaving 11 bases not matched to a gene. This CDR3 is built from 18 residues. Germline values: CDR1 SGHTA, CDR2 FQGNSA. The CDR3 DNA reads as TGTGCCAGCAGCTCCTCGGCGCTAGCGGGAGGATACTACAATGAGCAGTTCTTC. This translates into CASSSSALAGGYYNEQFF.

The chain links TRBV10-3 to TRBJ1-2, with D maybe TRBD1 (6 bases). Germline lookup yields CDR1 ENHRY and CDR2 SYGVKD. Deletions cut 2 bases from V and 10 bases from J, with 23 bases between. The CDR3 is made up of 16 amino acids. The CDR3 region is CAISEAAPGTRNDYTF. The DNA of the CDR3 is TGTGCCATCAGTGAGGCCGCGCCCGGGACAAGAAACGACTACACCTTC.

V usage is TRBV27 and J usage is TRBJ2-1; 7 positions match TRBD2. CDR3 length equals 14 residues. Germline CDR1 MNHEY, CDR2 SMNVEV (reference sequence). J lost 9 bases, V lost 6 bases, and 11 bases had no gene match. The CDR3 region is CASSPAGSRGEQFF. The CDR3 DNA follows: TGTGCCAGCAGCCCAGCGGGATCTAGGGGTGAGCAGTTCTTC.

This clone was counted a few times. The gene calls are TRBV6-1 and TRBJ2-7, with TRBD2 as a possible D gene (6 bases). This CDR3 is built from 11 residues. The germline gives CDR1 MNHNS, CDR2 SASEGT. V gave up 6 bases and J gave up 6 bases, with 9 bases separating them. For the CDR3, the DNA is TGTGCCAGCAGCCGGGAGCTCGAGCAGTACTTC. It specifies CASSRELEQYF.

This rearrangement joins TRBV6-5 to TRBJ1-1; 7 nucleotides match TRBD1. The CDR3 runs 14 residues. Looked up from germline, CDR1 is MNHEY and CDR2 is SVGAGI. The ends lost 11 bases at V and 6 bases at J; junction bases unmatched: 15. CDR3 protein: CASSSGRGIPEAFF. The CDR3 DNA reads TGTGCCTCTTCCTCGGGCAGGGGGATCCCTGAAGCTTTCTTT.

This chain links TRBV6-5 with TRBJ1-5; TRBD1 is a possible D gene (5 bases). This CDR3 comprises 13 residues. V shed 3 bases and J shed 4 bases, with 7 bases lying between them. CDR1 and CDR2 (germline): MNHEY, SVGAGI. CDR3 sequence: CASSYDRNQPQHF. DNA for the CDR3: TGTGCCAGCAGTTATGACAGAAATCAGCCCCAGCATTTT.

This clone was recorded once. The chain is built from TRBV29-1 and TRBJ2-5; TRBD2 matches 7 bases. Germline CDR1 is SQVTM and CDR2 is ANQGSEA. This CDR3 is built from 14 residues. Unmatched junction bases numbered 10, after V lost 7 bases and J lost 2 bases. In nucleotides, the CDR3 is TGCAGCGCTGGGAGCGGGGCCTCTCAAGAGACCCAGTACTTC. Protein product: CSAGSGASQETQYF.

The CDR3 DNA is TGTGCCAGTAGTGGACAGGGGGACGGTTCACCCCTCCACTTT. This encodes CASSGQGDGSPLHF. This rearrangement joins TRBV19 to TRBJ1-6, with 10 bases that match TRBD1. Germline lookup yields CDR1 LNHDA and CDR2 SQIVND (reference sequence). J gave up 9 bases and V 5 bases, and 4 bases lay outside the gene matches. The CDR3 has 14 residues.

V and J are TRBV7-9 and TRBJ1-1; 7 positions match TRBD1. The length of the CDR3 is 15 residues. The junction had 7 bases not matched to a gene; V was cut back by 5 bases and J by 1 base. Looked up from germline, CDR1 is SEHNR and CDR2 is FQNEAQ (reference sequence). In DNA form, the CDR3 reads TGTGCCAGCAGCCCGCCTGGGACAGAGAACACTGAAGCTTTCTTT. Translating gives CASSPPGTENTEAFF.